Shown below are 25 T cell receptor beta chains from a single sample sequenced in a study of T cells after yellow fever vaccination. MiXCR, applied by TCRdb to the 5' RACE reads, yields one record per CDR3 protein. The table has 50,000 to 60,000 distinct CDR3 sequences, around 6.7% seen once. The sequences come from CD8+ T cells not binding an NS4B(214-222) dextramer, sorted from PBMCs, collected more than 35 days after the first yellow fever vaccination. The source is a man aged 18 to 35 who received the YFV17D yellow fever vaccine.

V is TRBV7-9 and J is TRBJ1-2; tentatively, D is TRBD1 (6 bases). Germline V gene lookup returns CDR1 SEHNR and CDR2 FQNEAQ (reference sequence). The germline V and J ends were trimmed by 2 bases and 0 bases, with 10 bases remaining between them. The CDR3 totals 15 residues. CDR3 in amino acids: CASSLRGLANYGYTF. In DNA form, the CDR3 reads TGTGCCAGCAGCTTAAGGGGGTTAGCTAACTATGGCTACACCTTC.

This clonotype appeared a few times. J is TRBJ2-7 and V is TRBV6-5; the D gene is possibly TRBD1 (6 bases). In germline, CDR1 is MNHEY, CDR2 SVGAGI. The CDR3 has 15 amino acids. The ends were cut back, 0 bases at V and 5 bases at J, with 14 bases in the middle. DNA of the CDR3: TGTGCCAGCAGTTACTCGGTTACAGGGTTGCACGAGCAGTACTTC. Translating it yields CASSYSVTGLHEQYF.

This chain connects TRBV27 to TRBJ1-1, with D uncertain. Germline loops: CDR1 MNHEY, CDR2 SMNVEV (reference sequence). The CDR3 extends over 14 amino acids. Deletions cut 3 bases from V and 5 bases from J, with 13 bases between. The CDR3 reads CASSLGSLGTEAFF. CDR3 in DNA: TGTGCCAGCAGTTTGGGCAGCCTGGGGACTGAAGCTTTCTTT.

The table lists this clonotype with many counts. The rearrangement links TRBV15 to TRBJ2-7, with D perhaps matching TRBD1 (5 bases). CDR1 is LNHNV and CDR2 is YYDKDF in the germline V gene (reference sequence). Trimming left V 2 bases short and J 4 bases short, with 12 bases between. This CDR3 contains 14 residues. In DNA, the CDR3 is TGTGCCACCAGCAGACCAGGGTTTCCTTACGAGCAGTACTTC. Translated: CATSRPGFPYEQYF.

This chain joins TRBV12-3 or TRBV12-4 and TRBJ2-2, with 10 bases that match TRBD2. The V gene end was trimmed by 5 bases and the J gene end by 2 bases; junction bases not matched to a gene: 5. The CDR3 is 16 amino acids. The CDR3, as DNA: TGTGCCAGCAGTCCCACTAGCGGGGCTAACACCGGGGAGCTGTTTTTT. This codes for CASSPTSGANTGELFF.

This clonotype came up a few times. The chain is built from TRBV4-1 and TRBJ1-5; no firm D call. Germline CDR1 and CDR2: MGHRA and YSYEKL. With 1 base removed from V and 0 bases from J, the gap between germline ends came to 10 bases. CDR3 length: 16 residues. The CDR3 DNA reads TGCGCCAGCAGCCAAGGGTACGGGGTTAGCAATCAGCCCCAGCATTTT. Translating it yields CASSQGYGVSNQPQHF.

This clonotype has more than one count but fewer than ten. V usage is TRBV6-2 or TRBV6-3 and J usage is TRBJ1-5; D ambiguous. The V end was cut by 5 bases, the J end by 2 bases, with 13 bases between. Germline V lookup: CDR1 MNHEY, CDR2 SVGEGT. The CDR3 totals 15 residues. The CDR3 is CASSGRPDGNQPQHF. The CDR3 DNA is TGTGCCAGCAGTGGCCGACCGGACGGCAATCAGCCCCAGCATTTT.

Ten or more counts support this clonotype. V gene TRBV6-5 combines with J gene TRBJ2-2; the match to TRBD2 covers 8 bases. This CDR3 has 17 amino acids. Per germline, CDR1 MNHEY and CDR2 SVGAGI. J gave up 4 bases and V 6 bases, and 13 bases lay outside the gene matches. CDR3 sequence: CASSRPIGGGSTGELFF. The CDR3 region has the DNA TGTGCCAGCAGCCGGCCGATCGGGGGGGGATCCACCGGGGAGCTGTTTTTT.

The chain joins TRBV4-3 to TRBJ2-5, with unresolved D. Per the germline V gene, CDR1 is LGHNA and CDR2 is YSLEER. Trimming left V 0 bases short and J 5 bases short, with 13 bases between. CDR3 length equals 15 residues. The CDR3 protein is CASSQEGWEGETQYF. CDR3 sequence (DNA): TGCGCCAGCAGCCAAGAAGGATGGGAAGGGGAGACCCAGTACTTC.

This clonotype was detected only a few times. The V and J genes are TRBV3-1 and TRBJ2-7, with 10 bases matching TRBD1. CDR1 and CDR2 (germline): LGHDT, YNNKEL (reference sequence). J was trimmed by 6 bases and V by 1 base; bases with no gene match: 3. The CDR3 length is 14 residues. The CDR3 is CASSQGDRGGEQYF. Here the CDR3 DNA reads TGTGCCAGCAGCCAAGGGGACAGGGGAGGCGAGCAGTACTTC.

V usage is TRBV20-1 and J usage is TRBJ2-7; D uncertain. Germline V gene lookup returns CDR1 DFQATT and CDR2 SNEGSKA (reference sequence). The V gene lost 1 base and the J gene lost 4 bases, with 8 bases spanning the gap. The CDR3 has 12 amino acids. Here the CDR3 DNA reads TGCAGTGCTAGAGGGTCTGGGTACGAGCAGTACTTC. This gives the protein CSARGSGYEQYF.

This clonotype came up a few times. The chain carries TRBV11-1 and TRBJ2-1; 10 bases agree with TRBD2. V was clipped by 5 bases and J by 4 bases; unmatched bases: 8. The CDR3 spans 16 residues. Per the germline V gene, CDR1 is SGHAT and CDR2 is FQDESV (reference sequence). This CDR3 is CASSIRTSGAYNEQFF. The CDR3 DNA is TGTGCCAGCAGCATACGAACTAGCGGGGCTTACAATGAGCAGTTCTTC.

Remarks on this clonotype: A read error may account for a junction end that differs from germline. This sequence joins TRBV27 and TRBJ2-5, with D perhaps TRBD2 (6 bases). The CDR3 length is 10 residues. In germline, CDR1 is MNHEY, CDR2 SMNVEV (reference sequence). The chain's CDR3 is CASTRGTYIF. In DNA form, the CDR3 reads TGTGCCAGCACCCGCGGGACTTACATATTC.

Many counts were recorded for this clonotype. The rearrangement uses TRBV6-5 and TRBJ2-3; 7 nucleotides agree with TRBD1. Germline CDR1 is MNHEY and CDR2 is SVGAGI. This CDR3 has 14 residues. With 2 bases clipped from V and 4 bases from J, the junction kept 3 bases outside the gene matches. DNA of the CDR3: TGTGCCAGCAGTTACCCGGGACAGCCAGATACGCAGTATTTT. This gives the protein CASSYPGQPDTQYF.

This clonotype was seen more than once but under ten times. The rearrangement links TRBV29-1 to TRBJ2-4; perhaps TRBD1 as D (6 bases). The CDR3 has 16 residues. Germline assignment: CDR1 SQVTM and CDR2 ANQGSEA. The V end was cut by 6 bases, the J end by 0 bases, with 18 bases between. CDR3 DNA: TGCAGCGTCGTACGGGCAGGGGTCTTAGCCAAAAACATTCAGTACTTC. It translates to CSVVRAGVLAKNIQYF.

At least ten counts were recorded for this clonotype. The genes are TRBV12-3 or TRBV12-4 and TRBJ2-7, with 7 bases that match TRBD2. The CDR3 spans 12 residues. The J segment lost 3 bases and the V segment lost 11 bases, leaving 7 bases of the junction unmatched. CDR3 nucleotide sequence: TGTGCCTCTGCGGGGGTGGACTACGAGCAGTACTTC. Encoded protein: CASAGVDYEQYF.

This chain uses TRBV7-3 with TRBJ1-1, with 12 bases fitting TRBD1. The CDR3 spans 14 residues. Trimming at V came to 4 bases and at J to 5 bases, leaving 2 bases not matched to a gene. The germline V gene has CDR1 SGHTA and CDR2 FQGTGA. The DNA for the CDR3 is TGTGCCAGCAGCTCGGGACAGGGGGCGACTGAAGCTTTCTTT. Translation gives CASSSGQGATEAFF. Based on the CDR3 plus reference TRBV7-3 and TRBJ1-1, the full variable domain is GAGVSQTPSNKVTEKGKYVELRCDPISGHTALYWYRQSLGQGPEFLIYFQGTGAADDSGLPNDRFFAVRPEGSVSTLKIQRTERGDSAVYLCASSSGQGATEAFFGQGTRLTVV.

The chain couples TRBV12-3 or TRBV12-4 to TRBJ2-2; no reliable D call. Trimming removed 11 bases at V and 7 bases at J, with 35 bases between. The CDR3 has 19 amino acids. The CDR3 coding sequence is TGTGCCTTCAGTTCCACATCCGGACCAACCCTAACTAAAGTCGGGGAGCTGTTTTTT. This translates into CAFSSTSGPTLTKVGELFF.

This chain connects TRBV13 to TRBJ2-1, with D possibly matching TRBD2 (6 bases). Trimming took 1 base from V and 0 from J, leaving 10 bases between them. There are 16 residues in the CDR3. Germline values: CDR1 PRHDT, CDR2 FYEKMQ (reference sequence). CDR3 nucleotides: TGTGCCAGCAGCTTAGTCTCCGGGGGCTCCTACAATGAGCAGTTCTTC. It translates to CASSLVSGGSYNEQFF.

The CDR3: CASSAYLVSYEQYF. The CDR3 coding sequence is TGTGCCAGCAGTGCCTATCTAGTCTCGTACGAGCAGTACTTC. This sequence joins TRBV6-1 and TRBJ2-7; no reliable D call. Germline lookup yields CDR1 MNHNS and CDR2 SASEGT. V was clipped by 4 bases and J by 4 bases, with 14 bases between them. The CDR3 length is 14 residues.

By share of the sample, this clonotype is medium-sized. The chain links TRBV7-6 to TRBJ1-1; tentatively, D is TRBD1 (6 bases). Looked up from germline, CDR1 is SGHVS and CDR2 is FNYEAQ. V lost 1 base, J lost 0 bases, and 12 bases lay in between. The CDR3 length is 16 residues. DNA of the CDR3: TGTGCCAGCAGCTTAGGGGTAACAGGGTTGAACACTGAAGCTTTCTTT. This encodes CASSLGVTGLNTEAFF.

The chain couples TRBV5-1 to TRBJ1-1, with a tentative D call TRBD1 (6 bases). Germline CDR1 SGHRS, CDR2 YFSETQ. The CDR3 contains 14 residues. V lost 3 bases to trimming and J lost 5 bases, with 14 bases between them. This chain's CDR3 is CASSSGGLRTEAFF. The CDR3 region has the DNA TGCGCCAGCAGCTCGGGGGGCTTGAGGACTGAAGCTTTCTTT.

The table lists this clonotype with many counts. The chain employs TRBV20-1 and TRBJ2-7; 9 nucleotides match TRBD1. CDR3 length: 13 amino acids. Germline values: CDR1 DFQATT, CDR2 SNEGSKA (reference sequence). The V segment lost 6 bases and the J segment 1 base; nucleotides outside the gene matches: 4. The CDR3 nucleotides read TGCAGTGCGCGGACAGGGGAGTCCTACGAGCAGTACGTC. Translation gives CSARTGESYEQYV.

This chain links TRBV4-2 with TRBJ1-2; perhaps TRBD1 as D (6 bases). Germline V gene data show CDR1 as LGHNA and CDR2 as YNFKEQ. V dropped 0 bases and J dropped 3 bases, with 11 bases sitting between them. The length of the CDR3 is 15 residues. CDR3 coding DNA: TGTGCCAGCAGCCAAGAAGAAGGACAGCACTATGGCTACACCTTC. It translates to CASSQEEGQHYGYTF.

This clonotype was counted at least ten times. The gene calls are TRBV28 and TRBJ2-1, with 10 bases aligning to TRBD1. The J segment lost 5 bases and the V segment lost 3 bases, leaving 10 bases of the junction unmatched. The CDR3 sequence is 17 residues long. Germline lookup yields CDR1 MDHEN and CDR2 SYDVKM. The CDR3 DNA is TGTGCCAGCAGTTTCCCTTTTCGCGGACAGGGGGACAATGAGCAGTTCTTC. It specifies CASSFPFRGQGDNEQFF.